A selection of T cell receptor beta chains follows, all from one sample in a study of blood T cell repertoires in COVID-19. Profiling relied on immunoSEQ multiplex PCR, and the TCRdb table lists in-frame clones only, not all of them. Seen here are approximately 240,000 clones, 75% to 95% observed once, and the top ten hold approximately 2%. Sequencing used PBMCs or T cells enriched from blood (not recorded which). All receptors come from a woman under 30 who had recovered from COVID-19. Each CDR3 is given with its conserved first and last residue. The D gene is left open where the match is weak. Clone size is given for some rows only: seen once, a few or many times, or a class if the clone is expanded.

v_call: TRBV9
d_call: TRBD1
clone_size: .
j_call: TRBJ2-7
cdr3_aa: CASSTGGSYEQYF
cdr3_nt: TGTGCCAGCAGTACAGGGGGGTCCTACGAGCAGTACTTC

v_call: TRBV9
d_call: .
clone_size: once
j_call: TRBJ1-3
cdr3_aa: CASSPLPRGPISGNTIYF
cdr3_nt: TGTGCCAGCAGCCCTCTTCCCCGCGGGCCGATCTCTGGAAACACCATATATTTT

v_call: TRBV19
d_call: TRBD1
clone_size: .
j_call: TRBJ1-1
cdr3_aa: CASSIGVQGAEAFF
cdr3_nt: TGTGCCAGTAGTATCGGGGTACAGGGGGCTGAAGCTTTCTTT

v_call: TRBV4-2
d_call: TRBD2
clone_size: .
j_call: TRBJ2-7
cdr3_aa: CASSLGLAPSGTTDYEQYF
cdr3_nt: TGTGCCAGCAGCCTCGGATTAGCCCCCTCCGGGACTACCGACTACGAGCAGTACTTC

v_call: TRBV5-1
d_call: TRBD2
clone_size: .
j_call: TRBJ2-1
cdr3_aa: CASSLGASGSSYNEQFF
cdr3_nt: TGCGCCAGCAGCTTGGGGGCTAGCGGGAGCTCCTACAATGAGCAGTTCTTC

v_call: TRBV9
d_call: .
clone_size: .
j_call: TRBJ2-5
cdr3_aa: CASSVYDSDGETQYF
cdr3_nt: TGTGCCAGCAGCGTCTACGACAGCGATGGAGAGACCCAGTACTTC

v_call: TRBV7-9
d_call: TRBD2
clone_size: .
j_call: TRBJ2-7
cdr3_aa: CASSLGASGDTYEQYF
cdr3_nt: TGTGCCAGCAGCTTAGGGGCTAGCGGGGATACCTACGAGCAGTACTTC

v_call: TRBV10-3
d_call: TRBD1
clone_size: .
j_call: TRBJ2-5
cdr3_aa: CAISERPGGETQYF
cdr3_nt: TGTGCCATCAGTGAGAGGCCAGGGGGAGAGACCCAGTACTTC

v_call: TRBV10-3
d_call: .
clone_size: .
j_call: TRBJ1-3
cdr3_aa: CAIMQGSGNTIYF
cdr3_nt: TGTGCCATCATGCAGGGCTCTGGAAACACCATATATTTT

v_call: TRBV19
d_call: .
clone_size: .
j_call: TRBJ2-6
cdr3_aa: CASSIQGSGANVLTF
cdr3_nt: TGTGCCAGTAGTATACAGGGATCTGGGGCCAACGTCCTGACTTTC

v_call: TRBV7-8
d_call: TRBD1
clone_size: .
j_call: TRBJ1-5
cdr3_aa: CASSLTTGGPQHF
cdr3_nt: TGTGCCAGCAGCTTAACCACAGGGGGGCCCCAGCATTTT

v_call: TRBV9
d_call: TRBD1
clone_size: .
j_call: TRBJ2-3
cdr3_aa: CASRSTGNQADTQYF
cdr3_nt: TGTGCCAGCAGATCGACAGGGAATCAGGCAGATACGCAGTATTTT

v_call: TRBV10-3
d_call: .
clone_size: .
j_call: TRBJ1-5
cdr3_aa: CAISELERRPQHF
cdr3_nt: TGTGCCATCAGTGAACTAGAGAGGCGGCCCCAGCATTTT

v_call: TRBV5-6
d_call: TRBD1
clone_size: .
j_call: TRBJ1-4
cdr3_aa: CASSINRGRHEKLFF
cdr3_nt: TGTGCCAGCAGCATAAACAGGGGAAGGCACGAAAAACTGTTTTTT

v_call: TRBV18
d_call: .
clone_size: .
j_call: TRBJ1-1
cdr3_aa: CASSPPDRANTEAFF
cdr3_nt: TGTGCCAGCTCACCACCTGACAGAGCGAACACTGAAGCTTTCTTT

v_call: TRBV12-5
d_call: TRBD1
clone_size: .
j_call: TRBJ1-2
cdr3_aa: CASGSPGQVLGDGYTF
cdr3_nt: TGTGCTAGTGGTTCACCGGGACAGGTGCTAGGGGATGGCTACACCTTC

v_call: TRBV2
d_call: TRBD1
clone_size: .
j_call: TRBJ1-1
cdr3_aa: CAREDRANTEAFF
cdr3_nt: TGTGCCAGGGAGGACAGGGCGAACACTGAAGCTTTCTTT

v_call: TRBV28
d_call: .
clone_size: .
j_call: TRBJ1-3
cdr3_aa: CASSLGHGRGAGNTIYF
cdr3_nt: TGTGCCAGCAGTTTAGGTCATGGCAGGGGAGCTGGAAACACCATATATTTT

v_call: TRBV19
d_call: .
clone_size: .
j_call: TRBJ1-3
cdr3_aa: CASTDSTSGNTIYF
cdr3_nt: TGTGCCAGTACCGACTCCACCTCTGGAAACACCATATATTTT

v_call: TRBV27
d_call: TRBD1
clone_size: .
j_call: TRBJ2-7
cdr3_aa: CASSLAGTGGPSLEQYF
cdr3_nt: TGTGCCAGCAGTCTCGCCGGGACAGGGGGCCCAAGTCTAGAACAGTACTTC

v_call: TRBV9
d_call: .
clone_size: .
j_call: TRBJ1-2
cdr3_aa: CASRSGGYTF
cdr3_nt: TGTGCCAGCAGGTCGGGTGGCTACACCTTC

v_call: TRBV27
d_call: .
clone_size: .
j_call: TRBJ2-7
cdr3_aa: CASSPIGGYPPGSYEQYF
cdr3_nt: TGTGCCAGCAGCCCGATTGGGGGCTATCCGCCAGGCTCCTACGAGCAGTACTTC

v_call: TRBV24-1
d_call: TRBD1
clone_size: .
j_call: TRBJ2-7
cdr3_aa: CATSDSGQVYEQYF
cdr3_nt: TGTGCCACCAGTGACTCGGGACAGGTCTACGAGCAGTACTTC

v_call: TRBV7-6
d_call: TRBD1
clone_size: .
j_call: TRBJ2-1
cdr3_aa: CASSEGQGAYNEQFF
cdr3_nt: TGTGCCAGCAGCGAGGGACAGGGAGCGTACAATGAGCAGTTCTTC

v_call: TRBV5-1
d_call: TRBD2
clone_size: .
j_call: TRBJ2-5
cdr3_aa: CASSLGASGQETQYF
cdr3_nt: TGCGCCAGCAGCTTGGGAGCTAGCGGACAAGAGACCCAGTACTTC

v_call: TRBV18
d_call: .
clone_size: .
j_call: TRBJ1-1
cdr3_aa: CASSPGTGGVLNTEAFF
cdr3_nt: TGTGCCAGCTCACCGGGGACGGGGGGTGTCCTGAACACTGAAGCTTTCTTT